Listed below are T cell receptor beta chains from one sample, sequenced in a study of T cell responses to AZD1222 COVID-19 vaccine. Sequencing used immunoSEQ multiplex PCR; TCRdb keeps in-frame clones, though not all of them. This repertoire shows roughly 110,000 clones, nearly 90% found once; its top ten account for 4.8%. The sample was peripheral blood, taken 28 days after the second AZD1222 dose. The source is an adult who received the AZD1222 COVID-19 vaccine. Both conserved end residues are part of each CDR3. D genes are given only for firm matches. Some rows mark clone size as missing; the rest say once, few, many or name a class of expanded clone.

CDR3: CASSQAGTETQYF; DNA: TGCGCCAGCAGCCAGGCAGGGACAGAGACCCAGTACTTC; length: 13; J: TRBJ2-5; V: TRBV4-1; size: -; D: -
CDR3: CASSPKLAGGNEQYF; DNA: TGTGCCAGCTCACCAAAGTTGGCAGGGGGCAACGAGCAGTACTTC; length: 15; J: TRBJ2-7; V: TRBV18; size: -; D: TRBD1
CDR3: CASSRSEGARGYTF; DNA: TGTGCCAGCAGCCGGTCCGAAGGGGCGCGTGGCTACACCTTC; length: 14; J: TRBJ1-2; V: TRBV3-1/TRBV3-2; size: few; D: -
CDR3: CASSPGGTWRFGYTF; DNA: TGTGCCAGTAGTCCTGGCGGGACCTGGAGGTTTGGCTACACCTTC; length: 15; J: TRBJ1-2; V: TRBV19; size: -; D: -
CDR3: CASSQEASGSTSTDTQYF; DNA: TGTGCCAGCAGCCAAGAGGCGTCGGGATCCACTAGCACAGATACGCAGTATTTT; length: 18; J: TRBJ2-3; V: TRBV4-2; size: -; D: -
CDR3: CASRQGSQVGEQYF; DNA: TGTGCCAGCAGGCAGGGTAGTCAGGTGGGCGAGCAGTACTTC; length: 14; J: TRBJ2-7; V: TRBV6-5; size: -; D: -
CDR3: CASSLQGPHTEAFF; DNA: TGTGCCAGCAGTTTACAGGGACCCCACACTGAAGCTTTCTTT; length: 14; J: TRBJ1-1; V: TRBV28; size: few; D: -
CDR3: CASRAGQGRADTQYF; DNA: TGTGCCAGCAGAGCAGGGCAGGGCCGCGCAGATACGCAGTATTTT; length: 15; J: TRBJ2-3; V: TRBV7-3; size: -; D: -
CDR3: CASRVGTNYGYTF; DNA: TGTGCCAGCAGGGTTGGGACTAACTATGGCTACACCTTC; length: 13; J: TRBJ1-2; V: TRBV28; size: -; D: -
CDR3: CASSQEVPAGVSQAYNEQFF; DNA: TGTGCCAGCAGCCAAGAGGTACCAGCGGGAGTTAGTCAAGCGTACAATGAGCAGTTCTTC; length: 20; J: TRBJ2-1; V: TRBV4-2; size: -; D: TRBD2
CDR3: CASSISGGVYNEQFF; DNA: TGCGCCAGCAGCATCAGCGGGGGGGTTTACAATGAGCAGTTCTTC; length: 15; J: TRBJ2-1; V: TRBV5-1; size: -; D: TRBD2
CDR3: CASSLGPRVSSYNSPLHF; DNA: TGTGCCAGCAGCTTAGGTCCGAGGGTTAGCTCCTATAATTCACCCCTCCACTTT; length: 18; J: TRBJ1-6; V: TRBV7-2; size: -; D: -
CDR3: CASSELSGGQETQYF; DNA: TGTGCCAGCAGTGAATTAAGCGGGGGGCAAGAGACCCAGTACTTC; length: 15; J: TRBJ2-5; V: TRBV6-1; size: few; D: TRBD2
CDR3: CASSYSGSNQPQHF; DNA: TGTGCCAGCAGTTACTCGGGCAGCAATCAGCCCCAGCATTTT; length: 14; J: TRBJ1-5; V: TRBV6-5; size: -; D: -
CDR3: CATSGTTDTQYF; DNA: TGTGCCACCAGTGGTACCACAGATACGCAGTATTTT; length: 12; J: TRBJ2-3; V: TRBV24-1; size: -; D: -
CDR3: CATRPSGSTDTQYF; DNA: TGTGCCACGAGGCCTAGCGGAAGCACAGATACGCAGTATTTT; length: 14; J: TRBJ2-3; V: TRBV5-4; size: few; D: TRBD2
CDR3: CATSDPKLGNTEAFF; DNA: TGTGCCACCAGTGATCCCAAGTTGGGGAACACTGAAGCTTTCTTT; length: 15; J: TRBJ1-1; V: TRBV24-1; size: once; D: -
CDR3: CASSLGTGNQPQHF; DNA: TGTGCCAGCAGCCTCGGGACAGGAAATCAGCCCCAGCATTTT; length: 14; J: TRBJ1-5; V: TRBV7-9; size: once; D: TRBD1
CDR3: CASSFGTGGYSPDGYTF; DNA: TGCGCCAGCAGCTTCGGGACAGGGGGTTATTCCCCGGATGGCTACACCTTC; length: 17; J: TRBJ1-2; V: TRBV5-1; size: -; D: TRBD1
CDR3: CATSDPTSGGAEEQFF; DNA: TGTGCCACCAGTGACCCGACTAGCGGGGGGGCCGAAGAGCAGTTCTTC; length: 16; J: TRBJ2-1; V: TRBV24-1; size: -; D: TRBD2
CDR3: CASSLARDSGGAKGEQFF; DNA: TGTGCCAGCAGCTTAGCGCGGGATAGCGGGGGGGCTAAAGGTGAGCAGTTCTTC; length: 18; J: TRBJ2-1; V: TRBV7-8; size: -; D: TRBD2
CDR3: CASSAASGFGTDTQYF; DNA: TGTGCCAGCAGTGCGGCTAGCGGGTTCGGCACAGATACGCAGTATTTT; length: 16; J: TRBJ2-3; V: TRBV2; size: -; D: TRBD2
CDR3: CSVRDREGSYGYTF; DNA: TGCAGCGTTAGAGACAGGGAGGGCTCTTATGGCTACACCTTC; length: 14; J: TRBJ1-2; V: TRBV29-1; size: -; D: TRBD1
CDR3: CAWTPWTGGNSPLHF; DNA: TGTGCCTGGACCCCTTGGACAGGGGGAAATTCACCCCTCCACTTT; length: 15; J: TRBJ1-6; V: TRBV30; size: -; D: TRBD1
CDR3: CATSDSGTSGVETQYF; DNA: TGTGCCACCAGTGATTCGGGGACCTCGGGGGTAGAGACCCAGTACTTC; length: 16; J: TRBJ2-5; V: TRBV24-1; size: once; D: -
CDR3: CASSLEGQGGYEQYF; DNA: TGCGCCAGCAGCTTGGAGGGGCAGGGAGGCTACGAGCAGTACTTC; length: 15; J: TRBJ2-7; V: TRBV5-1; size: -; D: -
CDR3: CASRTSYSNQPQHF; DNA: TGTGCCAGCCGCACAAGCTATAGCAATCAGCCCCAGCATTTT; length: 14; J: TRBJ1-5; V: TRBV28; size: -; D: -
CDR3: CSVDNGRRNTEAFF; DNA: TGCAGCGTTGACAATGGACGTCGGAACACTGAAGCTTTCTTT; length: 14; J: TRBJ1-1; V: TRBV29-1; size: -; D: -
CDR3: CSASLRDRDPTTNEKLFF; DNA: TGCAGTGCTAGTCTTCGGGACAGGGATCCCACAACTAATGAAAAACTGTTTTTT; length: 18; J: TRBJ1-4; V: TRBV20-1; size: -; D: TRBD1